This T cell receptor beta chain appears in the sequencing data of a study of CD8+ T cells in alopecia areata. Study-level results: Possibly as an HLA-related effect, TCR sharing across patients appeared less clear than in mice. Tofacitinib yielded significantly lower scalp clonality and fewer expanded CD8+ clones among the top 100.

This CDR3 has 14 residues. V was clipped by 6 bases and J by 14 bases; unmatched bases: 14. In germline, CDR1 is MNHEY, CDR2 SVGAGI. On this clone: No antigen is known for it.

As to treatment: oral pan-JAK inhibitor, 5-10 mg twice daily. It was cDNA, reverse transcribed from extracted RNA, that served as the sequencing template. The method was immunoSEQ multiplex PCR; TCRdb's version includes in-frame clones alone and lacks a portion of them. The repertoire holds hundreds of thousands of clones, with approximately 70% as singletons. The genes are TRBV6-5 and TRBJ2-1; 9 nucleotides match TRBD1. The sample was CD4+ T cells sorted from blood, taken at approximately week 44, from a patient treated with tofacitinib. This receptor was identified in a human donor with alopecia areata. The CDR3 region has the DNA TGTGCCAGCAGCCAGACTTCGACAGGGGGTAGGAAGTTCTTC. Translation: CASSQTSTGGRKFF.